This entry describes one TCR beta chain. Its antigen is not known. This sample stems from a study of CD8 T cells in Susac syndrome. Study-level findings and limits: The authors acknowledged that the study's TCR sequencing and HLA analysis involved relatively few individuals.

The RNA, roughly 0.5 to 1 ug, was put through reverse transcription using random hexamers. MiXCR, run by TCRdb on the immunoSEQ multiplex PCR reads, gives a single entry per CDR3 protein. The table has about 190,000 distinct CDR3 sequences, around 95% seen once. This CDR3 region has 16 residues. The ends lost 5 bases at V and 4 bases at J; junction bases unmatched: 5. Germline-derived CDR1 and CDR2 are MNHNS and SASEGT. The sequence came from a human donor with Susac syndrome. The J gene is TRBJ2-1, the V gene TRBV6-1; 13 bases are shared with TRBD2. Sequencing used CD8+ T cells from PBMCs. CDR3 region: CASSKILAGGYNEQFF. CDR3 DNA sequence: TGTGCCAGCAGTAAGATACTAGCGGGGGGGTACAATGAGCAGTTCTTC.